This T cell receptor beta chain was captured in a study of identical twins. General study points: Sequences that were out-of-frame, alpha and twin-shared displayed an excess of low generation probability.

With respect to this clonotype: Its antigen is unknown.

V shed 7 bases and J shed 11 bases, with 23 bases lying between them. Per the germline V gene, CDR1 is MNHEY and CDR2 is SVGAGI. This CDR3 is built from 14 residues. TCRdb called the 5' RACE reads again in MiXCR, with one record for every CDR3 protein. The table includes 1.5 million to 2 million distinct CDR3 sequences, about 32% detected once. The sequenced sample consisted of cord blood. The sequence was collected from a newborn girl in good health. The chain combines TRBV6-5 with TRBJ2-5, with D perhaps matching TRBD1 or TRBD2 (5 bases each). CDR3 sequence (DNA): TGTGCCAGCACCCTCGGACTGGGGCGCAATGAGCAGTACTTC. It yields the protein CASTLGLGRNEQYF.